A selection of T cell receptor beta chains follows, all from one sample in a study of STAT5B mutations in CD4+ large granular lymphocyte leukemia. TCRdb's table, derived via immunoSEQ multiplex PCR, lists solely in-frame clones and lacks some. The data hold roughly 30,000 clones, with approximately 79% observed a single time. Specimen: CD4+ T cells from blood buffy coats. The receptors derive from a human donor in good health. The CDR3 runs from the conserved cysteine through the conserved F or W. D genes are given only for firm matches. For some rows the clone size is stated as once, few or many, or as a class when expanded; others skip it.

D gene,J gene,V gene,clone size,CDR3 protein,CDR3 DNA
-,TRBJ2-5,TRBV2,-,CASSSPGKEGQETQYF,TGTGCCAGCAGTTCACCCGGGAAGGAGGGGCAAGAGACCCAGTACTTC
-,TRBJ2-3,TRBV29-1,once,CSVGRFADTQYF,TGCAGCGTAGGGCGTTTCGCAGATACGCAGTATTTT
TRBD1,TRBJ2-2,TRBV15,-,CATSWGQGTGELFF,TGTGCCACCAGCTGGGGACAGGGGACCGGGGAGCTGTTTTTT
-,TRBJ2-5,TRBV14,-,CASSHGSWYQETQYF,TGTGCCAGCAGCCACGGGTCATGGTACCAAGAGACCCAGTACTTC
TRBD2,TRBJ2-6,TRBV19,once,CASRTSGRGGANVLTF,TGTGCCAGTAGGACTAGCGGGAGAGGTGGGGCCAACGTCCTGACTTTC
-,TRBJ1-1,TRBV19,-,CASSQKRDTEAFF,TGTGCCAGTAGCCAAAAACGGGACACTGAAGCTTTCTTT
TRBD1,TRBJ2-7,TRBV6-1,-,CASSVGDRGYEQYF,TGTGCCAGCAGTGTCGGGGACAGGGGGTACGAGCAGTACTTC
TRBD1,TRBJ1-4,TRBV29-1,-,CSVRQGASEKLFF,TGCAGCGTTAGACAGGGGGCAAGTGAAAAACTGTTTTTT
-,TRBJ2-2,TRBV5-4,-,CASSSQGQANTGELFF,TGTGCCAGCAGCTCTCAGGGGCAGGCGAACACCGGGGAGCTGTTTTTT
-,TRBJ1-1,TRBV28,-,CASRYTWNTEAFF,TGTGCCAGCAGATATACCTGGAACACTGAAGCTTTCTTT
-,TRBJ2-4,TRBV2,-,CARRSPAQGEDIQYF,TGTGCCCGCCGGAGCCCGGCTCAGGGCGAGGACATTCAGTACTTC
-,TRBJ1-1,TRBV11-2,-,CASSFGQAQAFF,TGTGCCAGCAGCTTTGGGCAGGCCCAAGCTTTCTTT
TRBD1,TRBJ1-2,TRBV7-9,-,CASSLGQVNYGYTF,TGTGCCAGCAGCTTGGGACAGGTGAACTATGGCTACACCTTC
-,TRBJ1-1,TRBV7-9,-,CASSLPGGRTEAFF,TGTGCCAGCAGCTTACCCGGAGGTAGGACTGAAGCTTTCTTT
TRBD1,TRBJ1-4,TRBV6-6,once,CASSRRDRGEKLFF,TGTGCCAGCAGTCGCCGGGACAGGGGGGAAAAACTGTTTTTT
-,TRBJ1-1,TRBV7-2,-,CASSLGTGSGGRAFF,TGTGCCAGCAGCTTAGGGACGGGATCGGGAGGGCGGGCTTTCTTT
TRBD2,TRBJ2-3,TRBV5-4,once,CASSRRTSGVADTQYF,TGTGCCAGCAGCCGTAGGACTAGCGGGGTCGCAGATACGCAGTATTTT
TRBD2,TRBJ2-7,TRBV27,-,CASSSFRASGSYEQYF,TGTGCCAGCAGCTCTTTTAGGGCTAGCGGTTCCTACGAGCAGTACTTC
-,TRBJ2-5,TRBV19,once,CASSVVGPQETQYF,TGTGCCAGTAGTGTCGTGGGACCGCAAGAGACCCAGTACTTC
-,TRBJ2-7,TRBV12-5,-,CASGQVDEQYF,TGTGCTAGTGGCCAGGTTGACGAGCAGTACTTC
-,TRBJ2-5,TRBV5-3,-,CARSHKERYF,TGTGCCAGAAGCCACAAAGAGCGGTACTTC
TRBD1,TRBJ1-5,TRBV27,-,CASRRQGGQPQHF,TGTGCCAGCAGGCGACAGGGTGGGCAGCCCCAGCATTTT
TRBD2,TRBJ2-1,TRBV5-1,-,CASSLSGGLYNEQFF,TGCGCCAGCAGCTTGTCGGGGGGACTATACAATGAGCAGTTCTTC
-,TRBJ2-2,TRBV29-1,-,CSVESRLQGGTGELFF,TGCAGCGTTGAATCTCGGTTGCAGGGAGGCACCGGGGAGCTGTTTTTT
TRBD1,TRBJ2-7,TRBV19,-,CASSAGTGPYEQYF,TGTGCCAGTAGTGCCGGGACAGGGCCATACGAGCAGTACTTC
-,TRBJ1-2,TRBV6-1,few,CASRGDNILYGYTF,TGTGCCAGTAGGGGGGACAACATACTCTATGGCTACACCTTC
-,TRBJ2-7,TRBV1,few,CTSSHRGVGRSIEQYF,TGCACCAGCAGCCACCGAGGGGTCGGCAGAAGTATCGAGCAGTACTTC
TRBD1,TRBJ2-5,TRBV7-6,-,CASSLGVGTVQETQYF,TGTGCCAGCAGCTTAGGGGTCGGGACAGTGCAAGAGACCCAGTACTTC
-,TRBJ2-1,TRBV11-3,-,CASSSRHYNEQFF,TGTGCCAGCAGCTCCAGACACTACAATGAGCAGTTCTTC
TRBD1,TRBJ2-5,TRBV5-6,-,CASSYRGRETQYF,TGTGCCAGCAGCTACAGGGGGCGGGAGACCCAGTACTTC
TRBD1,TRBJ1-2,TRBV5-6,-,CASSAGTVNYGYTF,TGTGCCAGCAGCGCCGGGACAGTAAACTATGGCTACACCTTC
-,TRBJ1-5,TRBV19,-,CASSIKGNGNQPQHF,TGTGCCAGTAGTATTAAGGGTAACGGCAATCAGCCCCAGCATTTT
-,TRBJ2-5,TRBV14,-,CASSLTPGARRETQYF,TGTGCCAGCAGCCTCACTCCGGGAGCTAGGAGAGAGACCCAGTACTTC
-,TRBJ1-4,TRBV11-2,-,CASTKSPRPGEKLFF,TGTGCCAGCACCAAAAGCCCCAGACCTGGTGAAAAACTGTTTTTT
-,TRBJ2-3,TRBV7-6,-,CASSSGAASTDTQYF,TGTGCCAGCAGCTCGGGGGCCGCTAGCACAGATACGCAGTATTTT
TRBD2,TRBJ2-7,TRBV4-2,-,CASSQDSGRTEQYF,TGTGCCAGCAGCCAAGATAGCGGGAGAACCGAGCAGTACTTC
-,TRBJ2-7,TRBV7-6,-,CASSLDPGYEQYF,TGTGCCAGCAGCTTAGACCCGGGGTACGAGCAGTACTTC
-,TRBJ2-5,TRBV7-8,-,CASSLVETQYF,TGTGCCAGCAGCTTAGTGGAGACCCAGTACTTC
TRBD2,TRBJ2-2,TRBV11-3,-,CASSSFSGRASHGELFF,TGTGCCAGCAGCTCCTTTAGCGGGAGGGCCTCACACGGGGAGCTGTTTTTT
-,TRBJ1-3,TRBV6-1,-,CASSALRGNTIYF,TGTGCCAGCAGCGCCCTTCGGGGAAACACCATATATTTT
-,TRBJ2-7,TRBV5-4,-,CASSIGGGPPYEQYF,TGTGCCAGCAGTATTGGGGGGGGCCCTCCCTACGAGCAGTACTTC
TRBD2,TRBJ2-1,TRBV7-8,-,CASSLVSGATYNEQFF,TGTGCCAGCAGCCTTGTTAGCGGGGCCACCTACAATGAGCAGTTCTTC
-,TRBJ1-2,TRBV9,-,CASSPISAGGGYTF,TGTGCCAGCAGCCCCATCTCGGCGGGCGGAGGCTACACCTTC
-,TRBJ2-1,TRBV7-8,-,CASSLAPAGQAGYNEQFF,TGTGCCAGCAGCCTCGCCCCTGCGGGGCAAGCTGGATACAATGAGCAGTTCTTC
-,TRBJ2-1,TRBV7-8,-,CASSLPRTYNEQFF,TGTGCCAGCAGCTTGCCGCGTACCTACAATGAGCAGTTCTTC
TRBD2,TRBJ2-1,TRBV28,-,CASSPSGGYNEQFF,TGTGCCAGCAGTCCTAGCGGGGGGTACAATGAGCAGTTCTTC
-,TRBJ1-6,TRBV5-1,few,CASSLYSGAYFSPLHF,TGCGCCAGCAGCCTCTACAGCGGCGCATATTTTTCACCCCTCCACTTT
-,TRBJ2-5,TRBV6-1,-,CASRKDGGRATQYF,TGTGCCAGCAGGAAGGATGGGGGAAGGGCGACCCAGTACTTC
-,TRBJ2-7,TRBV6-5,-,CASSWSNEQYF,TGTGCCAGCAGTTGGTCCAACGAGCAGTACTTC
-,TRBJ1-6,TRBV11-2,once,CASSFQAYNSPLHF,TGTGCCAGCAGCTTCCAGGCCTATAATTCACCCCTCCACTTT
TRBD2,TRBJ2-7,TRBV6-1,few,CASSISTSGAYEQYF,TGTGCCAGCAGTATTTCGACTAGCGGGGCCTACGAGCAGTACTTC
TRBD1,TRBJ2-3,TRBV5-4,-,CASSSGDRPTDTQYF,TGTGCCAGCAGCTCAGGGGACAGGCCCACAGATACGCAGTATTTT
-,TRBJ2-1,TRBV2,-,CASSVTGSYNEQFF,TGTGCCAGCAGTGTTACTGGCTCCTACAATGAGCAGTTCTTC